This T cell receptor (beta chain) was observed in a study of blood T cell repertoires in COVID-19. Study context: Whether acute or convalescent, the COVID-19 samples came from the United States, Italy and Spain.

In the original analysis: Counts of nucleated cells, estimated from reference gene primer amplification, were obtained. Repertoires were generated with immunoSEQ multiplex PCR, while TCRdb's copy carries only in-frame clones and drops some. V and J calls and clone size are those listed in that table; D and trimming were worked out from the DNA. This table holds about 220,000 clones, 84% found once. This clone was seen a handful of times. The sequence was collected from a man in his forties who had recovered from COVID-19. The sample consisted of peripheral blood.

In DNA, the CDR3 is TGTGCCAGCAGCCGGGACAGCTTCGTGTCAGAAGCTTTCTTT. Its protein is CASSRDSFVSEAFF. This chain connects TRBV5-4 to TRBJ1-1, with TRBD1 matching 7 bases. This CDR3 comprises 14 residues. Germline V gene sequence: CDR1 SGHNT, CDR2 YYREEE (reference sequence). After removal of 4 bases from V and 8 bases from J, the junction contained 11 bases not matched to a gene.